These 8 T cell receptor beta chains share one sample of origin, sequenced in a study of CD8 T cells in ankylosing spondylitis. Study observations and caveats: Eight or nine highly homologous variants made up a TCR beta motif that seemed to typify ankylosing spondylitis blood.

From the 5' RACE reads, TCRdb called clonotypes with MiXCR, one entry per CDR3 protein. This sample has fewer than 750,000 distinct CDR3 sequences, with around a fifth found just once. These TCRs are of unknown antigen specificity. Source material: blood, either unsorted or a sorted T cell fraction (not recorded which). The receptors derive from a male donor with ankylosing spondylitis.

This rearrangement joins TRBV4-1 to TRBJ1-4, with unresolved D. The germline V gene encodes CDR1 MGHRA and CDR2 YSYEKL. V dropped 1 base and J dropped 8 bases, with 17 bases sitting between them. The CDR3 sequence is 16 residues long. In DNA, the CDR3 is TGCGCCAGCAGCCAAGGGTTTAAGGACTTAGGGGAAAAACTGTTTTTT. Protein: CASSQGFKDLGEKLFF.

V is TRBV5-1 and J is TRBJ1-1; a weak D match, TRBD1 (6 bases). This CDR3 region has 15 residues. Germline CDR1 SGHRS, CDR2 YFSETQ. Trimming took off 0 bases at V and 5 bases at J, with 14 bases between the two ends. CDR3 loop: CASSLEGGRRTEAFF. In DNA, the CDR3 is TGCGCCAGCAGCTTGGAGGGGGGGAGAAGGACTGAAGCTTTCTTT. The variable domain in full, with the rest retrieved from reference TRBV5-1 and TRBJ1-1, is KAGVTQTPRYLIKTRGQQVTLSCSPISGHRSVSWYQQTPGQGLQFLFEYFSETQRNKGNFPGRFSGRQFSNSRSEMNVSTLELGDSALYLCASSLEGGRRTEAFFGQGTRLTVV.

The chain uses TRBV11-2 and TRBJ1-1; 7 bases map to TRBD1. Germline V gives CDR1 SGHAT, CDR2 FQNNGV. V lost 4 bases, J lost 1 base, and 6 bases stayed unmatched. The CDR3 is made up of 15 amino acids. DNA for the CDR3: TGTGCCAGCAGCTCGAGGGGACAGTGGAACACTGAAGCTTTCTTT. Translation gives CASSSRGQWNTEAFF.

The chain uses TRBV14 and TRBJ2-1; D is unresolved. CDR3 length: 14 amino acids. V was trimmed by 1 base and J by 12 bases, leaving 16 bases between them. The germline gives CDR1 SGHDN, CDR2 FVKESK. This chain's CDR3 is CASSQAAQGGPQFF. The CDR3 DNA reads TGTGCCAGCAGCCAAGCTGCCCAAGGTGGACCGCAGTTCTTC.

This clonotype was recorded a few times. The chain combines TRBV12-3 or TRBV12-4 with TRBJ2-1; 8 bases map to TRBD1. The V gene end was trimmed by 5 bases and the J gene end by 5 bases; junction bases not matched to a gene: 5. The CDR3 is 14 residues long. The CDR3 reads CASSVGQGNNEQFF. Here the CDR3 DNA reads TGTGCCAGCAGTGTCGGACAGGGAAACAATGAGCAGTTCTTC.

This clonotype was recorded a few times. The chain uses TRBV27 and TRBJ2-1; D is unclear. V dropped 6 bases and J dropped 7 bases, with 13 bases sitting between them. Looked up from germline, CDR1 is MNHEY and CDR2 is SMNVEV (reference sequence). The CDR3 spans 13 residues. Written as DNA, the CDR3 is TGTGCCAGCAGCACCGACCCGTTTAATGAGCAGTTCTTC. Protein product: CASSTDPFNEQFF.

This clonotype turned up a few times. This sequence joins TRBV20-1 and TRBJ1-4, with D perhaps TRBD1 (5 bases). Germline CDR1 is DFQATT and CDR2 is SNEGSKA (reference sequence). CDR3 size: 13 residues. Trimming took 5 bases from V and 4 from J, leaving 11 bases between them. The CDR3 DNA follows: TGCAGTGCTTTCGACAGATTTAATGAAAAACTGTTTTTT. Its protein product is CSAFDRFNEKLFF.

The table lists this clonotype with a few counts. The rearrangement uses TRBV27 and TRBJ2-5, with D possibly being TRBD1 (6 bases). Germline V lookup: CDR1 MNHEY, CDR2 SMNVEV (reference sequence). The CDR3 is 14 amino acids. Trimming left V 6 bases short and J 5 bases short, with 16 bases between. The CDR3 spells CASSPDRRGETQYF. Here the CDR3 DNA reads TGTGCCAGCAGCCCAGACAGGAGAGGGGAGACCCAGTACTTC.